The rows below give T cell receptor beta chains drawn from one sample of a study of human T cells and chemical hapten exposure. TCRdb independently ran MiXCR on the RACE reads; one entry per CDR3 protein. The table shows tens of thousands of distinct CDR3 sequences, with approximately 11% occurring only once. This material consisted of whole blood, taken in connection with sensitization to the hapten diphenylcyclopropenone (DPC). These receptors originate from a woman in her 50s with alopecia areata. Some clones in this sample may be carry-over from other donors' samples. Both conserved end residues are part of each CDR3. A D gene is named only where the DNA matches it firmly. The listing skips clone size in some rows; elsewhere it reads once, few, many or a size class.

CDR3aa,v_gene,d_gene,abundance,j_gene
CASSTGLVYNEQFF,TRBV11-1,TRBD2,-,TRBJ2-1
CASSLRPTGAGAKNIQYF,TRBV13,-,many,TRBJ2-4
CAWSKQGAEVFYGYTF,TRBV30,TRBD1,-,TRBJ1-2
CASRPAKSNTEAFF,TRBV3-1,-,many,TRBJ1-1
CASSGGGYQETQYF,TRBV5-1,TRBD2,-,TRBJ2-5
CSVTAALRSEAFF,TRBV29-1,-,many,TRBJ1-1
CASSPMDSEAFF,TRBV3-1,-,many,TRBJ1-1
CASSLTDLSTDTQYF,TRBV7-3,-,many,TRBJ2-3
CSVTITSTGELFF,TRBV29-1,-,many,TRBJ2-2
CATRDRGNNSPLHF,TRBV28,TRBD1,many,TRBJ1-6
CSAKVTSGRRHEQYF,TRBV20-1,TRBD2,few,TRBJ2-7
CASSPRETGAGYEQYF,TRBV18,TRBD1,many,TRBJ2-7
CASSPWARTYGYTF,TRBV18,-,few,TRBJ1-2
CASSARRGSGSNEQFF,TRBV6-1,TRBD2,-,TRBJ2-1
CASSFPRPRSTEAFF,TRBV7-2,-,-,TRBJ1-1
CASSYIGQGNQPQHF,TRBV6-2/TRBV6-3,TRBD1,many,TRBJ1-5
CASSSGGPTDTQYF,TRBV5-1,-,-,TRBJ2-3
CASSSDRGEGKNTGELFF,TRBV28,-,many,TRBJ2-2
CATSRDYPLISGANVLTF,TRBV15,-,many,TRBJ2-6
CASSLRSPRTGGPTGELFF,TRBV5-5,TRBD1,few,TRBJ2-2
CSALQGLRTEAFF,TRBV20-1,TRBD1,few,TRBJ1-1
CASSPGRFVSNQPQHF,TRBV19,-,few,TRBJ1-5
CAWRTKGTTGELFF,TRBV30,-,many,TRBJ2-2
CASSPGTGGVYGYTF,TRBV3-1,TRBD1,-,TRBJ1-2
CASRQTSGGANEQFF,TRBV19,TRBD2,-,TRBJ2-1
CSPWVGDIQYF,TRBV29-1,-,many,TRBJ2-4
CASSLIGSGGQETQYF,TRBV7-3,TRBD2,many,TRBJ2-5
CASSLLPPDSLNYGYTF,TRBV27,-,few,TRBJ1-2
CASSLYGMAGNEQFF,TRBV7-2,-,-,TRBJ2-1
CASRAGSETQYF,TRBV28,-,few,TRBJ2-5
CASSPGGLTDTQYF,TRBV12-3/TRBV12-4,-,many,TRBJ2-3
CSARAQLSANEKLFF,TRBV20-1,-,many,TRBJ1-4
CASSTGLAVETQYF,TRBV5-1,TRBD2,few,TRBJ2-5
CASSAVNAPNYGYTF,TRBV7-9,-,once,TRBJ1-2
CASSYSGSWGTEAFF,TRBV6-5,-,few,TRBJ1-1
CASIPGSEGYTF,TRBV2,-,many,TRBJ1-2
CASRDRYANYGYTF,TRBV12-3/TRBV12-4,-,-,TRBJ1-2
CATSDGGLDEQFF,TRBV24-1,-,few,TRBJ2-1
CATAWDGNSGNTIYF,TRBV10-3,-,many,TRBJ1-3
CASRLLAGNSEQFF,TRBV3-1,-,many,TRBJ2-1
CASSLWQNYGYTF,TRBV7-9,-,many,TRBJ1-2
CASSPGRGKNDGYTF,TRBV5-1,-,many,TRBJ1-2
CASSAGHQPQHF,TRBV12-3/TRBV12-4,-,many,TRBJ1-5
CASNGRAGSDTQYF,TRBV28,TRBD2,few,TRBJ2-3
CSARVYGGSSYEQYF,TRBV20-1,-,few,TRBJ2-7
CASSFPGTGTETQYF,TRBV7-6,TRBD1,many,TRBJ2-5
CSARVTGGRGATTYGYTF,TRBV20-1,TRBD1,-,TRBJ1-2
CASSLAQGATNEKLFF,TRBV7-8,-,few,TRBJ1-4
CASSDSSRGGTEAFF,TRBV6-4,-,-,TRBJ1-1
CASSPRSTEGNSPLHF,TRBV18,-,many,TRBJ1-6
CASSYGSMDGYTF,TRBV6-5,-,many,TRBJ1-2
CASSRTGGGNQPQHF,TRBV12-3/TRBV12-4,TRBD1,many,TRBJ1-5
CASSLPPADTQYF,TRBV6-1,-,-,TRBJ2-3
CASSRAGLADTQYF,TRBV28,-,-,TRBJ2-3
CASSLVSGISYNEQFF,TRBV7-2,TRBD2,few,TRBJ2-1